The clone carrying this T cell receptor beta chain turned up a few times. Its antigen is currently unknown. These data are taken from a study of T cell repertoires in cytomegalovirus infection. Study overall: The study used recently identified HLA-C-restricted and well-studied HLA-B-restricted CMV epitopes. Public signatures in TCR beta pointed to CMV infection and matching HLA type.

Points from the study as a whole: Ex vivo responses were dominated by HLA-C-restricted CMV-specific TCR beta clonotypes. Based on cumulative public TCR beta family frequency, carriers of CMV plus the relevant HLA were identified.

TCRdb analysed the reads with MiXCR anew, one entry per CDR3 protein. The sample holds around 310,000 distinct CDR3 sequences, 25% to 35% seen once. The CDR3 contains 17 residues. The germline gives CDR1 LGHDT, CDR2 YNNKEL (reference sequence). V was clipped by 5 bases and J by 4 bases; unmatched bases: 12. Here the sequenced sample was cultured PBMCs, taken from culture after CMV antigen stimulation. The clonotype comes from a human donor in good health (CMV status not recorded). Some clones in this sample may be carry-over from other donors' samples. The chain uses TRBV3-1 and TRBJ2-5, with 11 positions matching TRBD2. The CDR3, as DNA: TGTGCCAGCAGCGACTTTTTTGGACTAGCGGGCGTAGAGACCCAGTACTTC. This sequence encodes CASSDFFGLAGVETQYF.